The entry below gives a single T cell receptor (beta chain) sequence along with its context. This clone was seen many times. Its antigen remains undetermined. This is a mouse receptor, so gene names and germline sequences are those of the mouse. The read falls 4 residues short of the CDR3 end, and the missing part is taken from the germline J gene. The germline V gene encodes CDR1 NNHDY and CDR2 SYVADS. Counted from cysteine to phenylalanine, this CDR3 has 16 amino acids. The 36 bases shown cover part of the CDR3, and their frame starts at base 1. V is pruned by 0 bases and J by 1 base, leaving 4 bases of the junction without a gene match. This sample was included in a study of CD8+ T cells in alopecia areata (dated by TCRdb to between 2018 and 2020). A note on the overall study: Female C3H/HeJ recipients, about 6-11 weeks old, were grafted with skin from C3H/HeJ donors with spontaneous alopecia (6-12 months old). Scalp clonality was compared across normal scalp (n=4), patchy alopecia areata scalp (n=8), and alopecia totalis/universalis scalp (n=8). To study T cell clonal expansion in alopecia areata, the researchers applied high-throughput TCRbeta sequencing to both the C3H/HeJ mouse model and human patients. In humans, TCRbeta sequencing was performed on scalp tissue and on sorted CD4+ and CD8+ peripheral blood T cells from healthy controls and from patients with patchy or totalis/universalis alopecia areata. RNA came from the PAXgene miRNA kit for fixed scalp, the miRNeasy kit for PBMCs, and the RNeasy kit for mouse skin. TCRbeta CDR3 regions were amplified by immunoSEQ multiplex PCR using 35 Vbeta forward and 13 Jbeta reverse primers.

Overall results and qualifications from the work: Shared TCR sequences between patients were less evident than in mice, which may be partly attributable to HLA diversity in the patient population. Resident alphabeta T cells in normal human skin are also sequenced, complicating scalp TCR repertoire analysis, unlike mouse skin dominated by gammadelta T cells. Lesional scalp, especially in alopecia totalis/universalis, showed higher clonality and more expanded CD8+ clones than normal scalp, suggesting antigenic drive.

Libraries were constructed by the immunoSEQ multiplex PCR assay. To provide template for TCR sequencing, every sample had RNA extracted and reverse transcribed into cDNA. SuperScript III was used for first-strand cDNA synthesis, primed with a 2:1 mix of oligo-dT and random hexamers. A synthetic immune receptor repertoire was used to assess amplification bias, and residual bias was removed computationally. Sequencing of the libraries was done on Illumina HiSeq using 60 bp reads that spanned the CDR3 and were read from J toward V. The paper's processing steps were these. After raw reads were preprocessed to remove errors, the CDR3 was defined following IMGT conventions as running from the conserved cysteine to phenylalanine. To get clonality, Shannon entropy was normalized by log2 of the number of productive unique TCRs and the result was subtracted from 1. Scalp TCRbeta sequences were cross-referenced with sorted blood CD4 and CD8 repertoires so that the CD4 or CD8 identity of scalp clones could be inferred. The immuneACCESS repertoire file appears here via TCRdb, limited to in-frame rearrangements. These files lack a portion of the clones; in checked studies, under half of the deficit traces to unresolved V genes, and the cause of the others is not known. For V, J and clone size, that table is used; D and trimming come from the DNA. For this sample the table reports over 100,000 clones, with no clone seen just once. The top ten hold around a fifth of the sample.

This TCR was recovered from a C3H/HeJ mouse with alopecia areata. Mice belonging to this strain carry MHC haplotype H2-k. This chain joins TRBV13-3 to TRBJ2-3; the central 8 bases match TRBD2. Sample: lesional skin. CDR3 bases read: TGTGCCAGCAGTGATGCCTGGGGGGTGGGTGCAGAA. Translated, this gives CASSDAWGVGAE. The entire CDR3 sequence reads CASSDAWGVGAETLYF.